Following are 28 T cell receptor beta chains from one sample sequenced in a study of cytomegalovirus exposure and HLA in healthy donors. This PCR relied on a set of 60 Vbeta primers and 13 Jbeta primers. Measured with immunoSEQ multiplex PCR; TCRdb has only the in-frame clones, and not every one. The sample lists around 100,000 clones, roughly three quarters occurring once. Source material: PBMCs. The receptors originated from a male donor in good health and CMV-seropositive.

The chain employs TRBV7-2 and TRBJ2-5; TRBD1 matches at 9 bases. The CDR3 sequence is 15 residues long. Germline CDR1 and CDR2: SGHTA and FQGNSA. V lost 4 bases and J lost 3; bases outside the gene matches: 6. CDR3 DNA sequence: TGTGCCAGCAGCTCGGGACAGGGAATGGAAGAGACCCAGTACTTC. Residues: CASSSGQGMEETQYF.

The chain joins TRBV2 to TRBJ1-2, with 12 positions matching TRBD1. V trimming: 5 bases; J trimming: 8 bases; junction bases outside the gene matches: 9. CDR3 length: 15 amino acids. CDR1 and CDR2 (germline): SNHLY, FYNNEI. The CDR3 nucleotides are TGTGCCAGCAGTATCCGGGGACAGGGGGCAGACGGCTACACCTTC. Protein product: CASSIRGQGADGYTF.

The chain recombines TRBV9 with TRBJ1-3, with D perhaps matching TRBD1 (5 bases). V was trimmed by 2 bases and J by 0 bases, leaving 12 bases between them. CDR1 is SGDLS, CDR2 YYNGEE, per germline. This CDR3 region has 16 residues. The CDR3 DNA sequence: TGTGCCAGCAGCGTGGCACAGGACCTCTCTGGAAACACCATATATTTT. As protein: CASSVAQDLSGNTIYF.

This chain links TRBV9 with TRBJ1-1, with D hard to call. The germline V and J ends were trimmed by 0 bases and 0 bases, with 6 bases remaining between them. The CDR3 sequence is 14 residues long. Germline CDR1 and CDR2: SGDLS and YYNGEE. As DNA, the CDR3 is TGTGCCAGCAGCGTAGCCGGGGTGAACACTGAAGCTTTCTTT. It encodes CASSVAGVNTEAFF.

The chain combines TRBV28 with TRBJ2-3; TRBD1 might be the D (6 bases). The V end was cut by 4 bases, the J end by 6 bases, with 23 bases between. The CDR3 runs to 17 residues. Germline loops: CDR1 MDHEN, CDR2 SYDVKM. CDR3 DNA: TGTGCCAGCAGTTCCCCCTCCCTTACAGGGAAGAGGGATACGCAGTATTTT. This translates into CASSSPSLTGKRDTQYF.

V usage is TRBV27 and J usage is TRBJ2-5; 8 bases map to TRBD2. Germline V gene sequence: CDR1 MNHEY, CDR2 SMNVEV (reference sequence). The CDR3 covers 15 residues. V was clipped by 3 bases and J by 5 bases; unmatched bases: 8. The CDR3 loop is CASSFGAGGGETQYF. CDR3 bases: TGTGCCAGCAGTTTCGGGGCGGGAGGTGGTGAGACCCAGTACTTC.

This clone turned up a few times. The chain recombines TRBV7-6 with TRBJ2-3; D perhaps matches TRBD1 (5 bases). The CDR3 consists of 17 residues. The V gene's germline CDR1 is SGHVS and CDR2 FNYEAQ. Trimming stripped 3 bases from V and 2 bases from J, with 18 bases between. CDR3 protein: CASSFGGAPGPTDTQYF. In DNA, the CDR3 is TGTGCCAGCAGCTTTGGTGGGGCCCCGGGTCCCACAGATACGCAGTATTTT.

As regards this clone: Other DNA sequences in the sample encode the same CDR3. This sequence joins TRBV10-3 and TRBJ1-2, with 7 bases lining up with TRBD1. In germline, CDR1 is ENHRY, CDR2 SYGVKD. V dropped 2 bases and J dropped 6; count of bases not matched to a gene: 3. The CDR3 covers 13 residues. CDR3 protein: CAISERGTDGYTF. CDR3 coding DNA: TGTGCCATCAGTGAGAGGGGGACAGATGGCTACACCTTC.

This CDR3 is CATSTRLAGDSDVGYEQYF. The CDR3 DNA sequence: TGTGCCACCAGCACTCGACTAGCGGGAGATTCGGATGTCGGCTACGAGCAGTACTTC. This rearrangement joins TRBV15 to TRBJ2-7; 12 bases match TRBD2. CDR3 size: 19 residues. Germline V lookup: CDR1 LNHNV, CDR2 YYDKDF (reference sequence). Trimming removed 4 bases from V and 3 bases from J; junction bases left unmatched: 16. Drawing the rest from reference TRBV15 and TRBJ2-7, the complete variable domain is DAMVIQNPRYQVTQFGKPVTLSCSQTLNHNVMYWYQQKSSQAPKLLFHYYDKDFNNEADTPDNFQSRRPNTSFCFLDIRSPGLGDTAMYLCATSTRLAGDSDVGYEQYFGPGTRLTVT.

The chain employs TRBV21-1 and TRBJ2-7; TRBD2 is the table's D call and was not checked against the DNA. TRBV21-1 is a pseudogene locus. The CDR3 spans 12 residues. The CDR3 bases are TGTGCCAGCCGGAGGGGCTTCTACGAGCAGTACTTC. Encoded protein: CASRRGFYEQYF.

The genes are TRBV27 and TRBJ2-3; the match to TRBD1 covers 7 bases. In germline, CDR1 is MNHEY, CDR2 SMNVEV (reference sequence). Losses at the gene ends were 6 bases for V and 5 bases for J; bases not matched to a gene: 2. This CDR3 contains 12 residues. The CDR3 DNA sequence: TGTGCCAGCAGGTCAGGGGGAGATACGCAGTATTTT. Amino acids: CASRSGGDTQYF.

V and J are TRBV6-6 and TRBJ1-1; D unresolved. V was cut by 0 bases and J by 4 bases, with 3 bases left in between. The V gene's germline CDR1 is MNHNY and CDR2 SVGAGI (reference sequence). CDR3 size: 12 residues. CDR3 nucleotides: TGTGCCAGCAGTTACTCCGTCACTGAAGCTTTCTTT. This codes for CASSYSVTEAFF.

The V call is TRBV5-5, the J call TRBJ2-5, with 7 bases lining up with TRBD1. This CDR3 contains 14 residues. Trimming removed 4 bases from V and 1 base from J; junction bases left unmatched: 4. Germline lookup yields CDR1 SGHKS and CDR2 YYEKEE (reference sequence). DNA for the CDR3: TGTGCCAGCAGCGTCGGGACAGTCCAAGAGACCCAGTACTTC. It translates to CASSVGTVQETQYF.

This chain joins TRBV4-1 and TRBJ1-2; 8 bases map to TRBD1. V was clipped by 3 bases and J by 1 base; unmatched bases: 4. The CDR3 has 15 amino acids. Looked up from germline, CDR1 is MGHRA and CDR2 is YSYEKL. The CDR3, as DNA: TGCGCCAGCAGCCACCCGACAGGGGTTAACTATGGCTACACCTTC. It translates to CASSHPTGVNYGYTF.

The CDR3 sequence is CASSPTGPKQQYF. The CDR3, as DNA: TGCGCCAGCAGCCCGACAGGGCCCAAGCAGCAGTACTTC. The rearrangement joins TRBV5-1 to TRBJ2-7; 7 nucleotides align to TRBD1. Germline lookup yields CDR1 SGHRS and CDR2 YFSETQ. CDR3 length: 13 amino acids. The J segment lost 8 bases and the V segment lost 4 bases, leaving 9 bases of the junction unmatched.

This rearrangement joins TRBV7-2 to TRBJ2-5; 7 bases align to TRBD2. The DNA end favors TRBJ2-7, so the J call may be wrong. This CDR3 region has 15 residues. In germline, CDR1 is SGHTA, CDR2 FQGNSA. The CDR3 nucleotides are TGTGCCAGCAGCTCTCGAATTAGCGGGCCCTACGAGCAGTACTTC. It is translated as CASSSRISGPYEQYF.

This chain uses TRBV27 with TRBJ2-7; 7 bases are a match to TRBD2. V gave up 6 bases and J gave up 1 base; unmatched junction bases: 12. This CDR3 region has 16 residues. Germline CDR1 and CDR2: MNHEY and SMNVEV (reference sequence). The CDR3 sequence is CASSPTASGRSYEQYF. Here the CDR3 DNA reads TGTGCCAGCAGCCCGACGGCTAGCGGTCGATCCTACGAGCAGTACTTC.

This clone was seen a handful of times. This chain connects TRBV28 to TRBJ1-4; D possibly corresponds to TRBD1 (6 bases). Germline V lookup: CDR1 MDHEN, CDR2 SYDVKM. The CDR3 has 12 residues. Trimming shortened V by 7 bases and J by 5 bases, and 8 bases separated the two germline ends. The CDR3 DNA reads TGTGCCAGCAACCAGGGGAATGAAAAACTGTTTTTT. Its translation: CASNQGNEKLFF.

The chain's CDR3 is CATSRGPGQPQYF. CDR3 coding DNA: TGTGCCACCAGCAGAGGTCCGGGACAACCGCAGTATTTT. The V call is TRBV15, the J call TRBJ2-3; possibly TRBD1 for D (6 bases). Looked up from germline, CDR1 is LNHNV and CDR2 is YYDKDF (reference sequence). Trimming removed 1 base from V and 10 bases from J, with 12 bases in between. The CDR3 contains 13 residues. The variable domain in full, with the rest retrieved from reference TRBV15 and TRBJ2-3, is DAMVIQNPRYQVTQFGKPVTLSCSQTLNHNVMYWYQQKSSQAPKLLFHYYDKDFNNEADTPDNFQSRRPNTSFCFLDIRSPGLGDTAMYLCATSRGPGQPQYFGPGTRLTVL.

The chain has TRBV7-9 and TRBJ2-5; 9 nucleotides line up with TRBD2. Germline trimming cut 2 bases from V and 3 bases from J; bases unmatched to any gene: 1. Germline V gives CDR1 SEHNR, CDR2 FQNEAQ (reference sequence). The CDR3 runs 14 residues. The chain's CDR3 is CASSLLAGKETQYF. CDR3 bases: TGTGCCAGCAGCTTACTAGCGGGAAAAGAGACCCAGTACTTC. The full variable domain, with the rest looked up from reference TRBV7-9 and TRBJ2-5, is DTGVSQNPRHKITKRGQNVTFRCDPISEHNRLYWYRQTLGQGPEFLTYFQNEAQLEKSRLLSDRFSAERPKGSFSTLEIQRTEQGDSAMYLCASSLLAGKETQYFGPGTRLLVL.

DNA for the CDR3: TGTGCCTGGAGTGACCCCCCCGGTGCCCATGAGCAGTTCTTC. This codes for CAWSDPPGAHEQFF. This chain joins TRBV30 and TRBJ2-1, with D hard to call. The V gene's germline CDR1 is GTSNPN and CDR2 SVGIG (reference sequence). The CDR3 contains 14 residues. Trimming cost V 1 base and J 8 bases, with 15 bases left between them.

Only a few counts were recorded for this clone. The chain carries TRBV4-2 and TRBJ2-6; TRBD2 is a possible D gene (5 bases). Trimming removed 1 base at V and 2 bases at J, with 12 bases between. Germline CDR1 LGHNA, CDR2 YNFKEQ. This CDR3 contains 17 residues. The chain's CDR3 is CASSQVTGFAGANVLTF. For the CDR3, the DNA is TGTGCCAGCAGCCAAGTTACGGGGTTTGCTGGGGCCAACGTCCTGACTTTC.

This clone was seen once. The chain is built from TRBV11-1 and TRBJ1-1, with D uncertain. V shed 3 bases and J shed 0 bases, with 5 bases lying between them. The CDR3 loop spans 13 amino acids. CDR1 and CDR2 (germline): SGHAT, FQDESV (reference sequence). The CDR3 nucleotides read TGTGCCAGCAGCTTCAATTTGAACACTGAAGCTTTCTTT. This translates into CASSFNLNTEAFF. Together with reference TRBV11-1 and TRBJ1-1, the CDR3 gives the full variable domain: EAEVAQSPRYKITEKSQAVAFWCDPISGHATLYWYRQILGQGPELLVQFQDESVVDDSQLPKDRFSAERLKGVDSTLKIQPAELGDSAMYLCASSFNLNTEAFFGQGTRLTVV.

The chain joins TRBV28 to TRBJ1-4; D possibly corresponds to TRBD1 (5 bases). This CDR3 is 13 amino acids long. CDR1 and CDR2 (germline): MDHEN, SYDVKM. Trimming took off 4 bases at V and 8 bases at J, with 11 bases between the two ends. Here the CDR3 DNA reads TGTGCCAGCAGTTACGGGGGGGTGGAAAAACTGTTTTTT. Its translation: CASSYGGVEKLFF.

This CDR3 is CASSYSITRLSQLFF. DNA of the CDR3: TGTGCCAGCAGTTACTCGATTACCCGACTCTCACAATTGTTCTTC. This chain uses TRBV6-5 with TRBJ2-1; D gene ambiguous. Trimming left V 0 bases short and J 15 bases short, with 21 bases between. Germline lookup yields CDR1 MNHEY and CDR2 SVGAGI. The CDR3 spans 15 residues.

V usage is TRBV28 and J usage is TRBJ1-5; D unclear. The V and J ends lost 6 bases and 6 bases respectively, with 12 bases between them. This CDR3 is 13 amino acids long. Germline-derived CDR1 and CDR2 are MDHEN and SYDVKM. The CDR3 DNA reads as TGTGCCAGCAGCCCGCGGGTCAGTCAGCCCCAGCATTTT. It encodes CASSPRVSQPQHF.

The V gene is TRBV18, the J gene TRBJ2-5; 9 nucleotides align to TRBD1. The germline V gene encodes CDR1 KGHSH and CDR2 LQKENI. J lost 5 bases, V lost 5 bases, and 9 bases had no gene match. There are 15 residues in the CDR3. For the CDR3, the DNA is TGTGCCAGCTCAGTACGACAGGGGGAAACGGAGACCCAGTACTTC. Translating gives CASSVRQGETETQYF. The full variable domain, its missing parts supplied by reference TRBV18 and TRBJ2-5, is NAGVMQNPRHLVRRRGQEARLRCSPMKGHSHVYWYRQLPEEGLKFMVYLQKENIIDESGMPKERFSAEFPKEGPSILRIQQVVRGDSAAYFCASSVRQGETETQYFGPGTRLLVL.

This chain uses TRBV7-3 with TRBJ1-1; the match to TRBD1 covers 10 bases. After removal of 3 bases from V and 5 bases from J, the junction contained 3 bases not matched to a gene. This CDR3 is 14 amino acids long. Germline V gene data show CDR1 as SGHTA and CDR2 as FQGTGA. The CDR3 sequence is CASSLGQGWTEAFF. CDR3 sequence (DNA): TGTGCCAGCAGCTTGGGACAGGGGTGGACTGAAGCTTTCTTT.